Listed here are 32 T cell receptor beta chains from one sample, sequenced in a study of cytomegalovirus exposure and HLA in healthy donors. The assay was immunoSEQ multiplex PCR, and TCRdb's table has in-frame clones only and misses some. The sample has around 400,000 clones, roughly 88% seen once. The sample consisted of PBMCs. The receptors stem from a woman aged 18-30 years in good health and CMV-seronegative.

About this clone itself: This sample also contains other DNA sequences that code for the same CDR3. The chain carries TRBV28 and TRBJ1-5; perhaps TRBD1 as D (6 bases). V was pared by 5 bases and J by 0 bases, with 11 bases between. CDR1 is MDHEN and CDR2 is SYDVKM in the germline V gene. This CDR3 has 15 amino acids. The CDR3 region has the DNA TGTGCCAGCAGTCTGAGGGGGTATAGCAATCAGCCCCAGCATTTT. This codes for CASSLRGYSNQPQHF.

The chain joins TRBV7-6 to TRBJ2-7, with D hard to call. The CDR3 sequence is 16 residues long. Germline loops: CDR1 SGHVS, CDR2 FNYEAQ. Trimming removed 1 base at V and 7 bases at J, with 20 bases between. Written as DNA, the CDR3 is TGTGCCAGCAGCTTAGGCCTGCGAGGCGTTTTACGGGAGCAGTACTTC. This encodes CASSLGLRGVLREQYF.

V is TRBV18 and J is TRBJ2-2; D is unclear. The CDR3 extends over 13 amino acids. Per the germline V gene, CDR1 is KGHSH and CDR2 is LQKENI. Trimming removed 4 bases at V and 8 bases at J, with 11 bases between. The CDR3 DNA reads as TGTGCCAGCTCACTTGGTCCTCGGGGGGAGCTGTTTTTT. Translating gives CASSLGPRGELFF.

The chain is built from TRBV19 and TRBJ1-2, with 8 bases that match TRBD1. CDR1 is LNHDA, CDR2 SQIVND, per germline (reference sequence). V trimming: 3 bases; J trimming: 2 bases; junction bases outside the gene matches: 5. This CDR3 has 15 residues. CDR3 DNA: TGTGCCAGTAGTATTGGGGACAGGAAGAACTATGGCTACACCTTC. Translating gives CASSIGDRKNYGYTF.

V and J are TRBV5-4 and TRBJ2-5; no clear D gene. The V gene's germline CDR1 is SGHNT and CDR2 YYREEE (reference sequence). This CDR3 spans 15 amino acids. V lost 2 bases to trimming and J lost 4 bases, with 15 bases between them. The DNA of the CDR3 is TGTGCCAGCAGCTTAGCCAATGTCAACGGAGAGACCCAGTACTTC. It specifies CASSLANVNGETQYF.

V usage is TRBV6-4 and J usage is TRBJ1-2; the D is unclear. V gave up 0 bases and J gave up 9 bases, with 8 bases separating them. The CDR3 length is 12 residues. Germline assignment: CDR1 MRHNA and CDR2 SNTAGT. CDR3 in amino acids: CASSDSGRSYTF. CDR3 bases: TGTGCCAGCAGTGACTCGGGCCGGAGCTACACCTTC.

The rearrangement joins TRBV9 to TRBJ2-3, with TRBD2 identical over 7 bases. Germline lookup yields CDR1 SGDLS and CDR2 YYNGEE. The CDR3 spans 16 residues. V lost 0 bases, J lost 3 bases, and 7 bases stayed unmatched. For the CDR3, the DNA is TGTGCCAGCAGCGTAGCTAGGGGTAGCGGGACAGATACGCAGTATTTT. It translates to CASSVARGSGTDTQYF.

This clone was picked up a small number of times. This chain connects TRBV14 to TRBJ2-7; D possibly corresponds to TRBD1 (5 bases). The CDR3 consists of 16 residues. CDR1 and CDR2 from the germline V gene are SGHDN and FVKESK. V dropped 1 base and J dropped 0 bases, with 13 bases sitting between them. CDR3 nucleotide sequence: TGTGCCAGCAGCCAAGCAAGGGGCATGGGCTCCTACGAGCAGTACTTC. Translated, it gives CASSQARGMGSYEQYF.

This chain joins TRBV6-5 and TRBJ1-2, with D unclear. The V end lost 0 bases, the J end lost 4 bases, and 9 bases lay between the germline ends. Per germline, CDR1 MNHEY and CDR2 SVGAGI. CDR3 length equals 14 residues. The DNA of the CDR3 is TGTGCCAGCAGTTACTCACCGGGTCCCTATGGCTACACCTTC. This encodes CASSYSPGPYGYTF.

As DNA, the CDR3 is TGTGCCAGCTCACCACGGACAGACTCTGAAGCTTTCTTT. Translation: CASSPRTDSEAFF. The gene calls are TRBV18 and TRBJ1-1; perhaps TRBD1 as D (6 bases). Trimming stripped 1 base from V and 6 bases from J, with 9 bases between. The germline CDR1 and CDR2 sequences are KGHSH and LQKENI. The CDR3 sequence is 13 residues long.

This clone was observed once. The chain uses TRBV27 and TRBJ2-2; D ambiguous. The length of the CDR3 is 15 residues. Germline lookup yields CDR1 MNHEY and CDR2 SMNVEV (reference sequence). V was trimmed by 4 bases and J by 5 bases, leaving 14 bases between them. CDR3: CASSSTWVGTGELFF. The CDR3 nucleotides are TGTGCCAGCAGTTCGACGTGGGTCGGGACCGGGGAGCTGTTTTTT.

This clone appeared a single time. The J gene is TRBJ1-1, the V gene TRBV6-1; D unclear. Germline V lookup: CDR1 MNHNS, CDR2 SASEGT. The CDR3 is 15 residues long. With 1 base removed from V and 7 bases from J, the gap between germline ends came to 16 bases. The CDR3 nucleotides are TGTGCCAGCAGTGAAGTAGGAGAGGGCCCCTTTGAAGCTTTCTTT. As protein: CASSEVGEGPFEAFF.

The V call is TRBV5-1, the J call TRBJ2-1; D possibly corresponds to TRBD2 (6 bases). V was cut by 4 bases and J by 0 bases, with 14 bases left in between. The CDR3 consists of 16 residues. The germline CDR1 and CDR2 sequences are SGHRS and YFSETQ. For the CDR3, the DNA is TGCGCCAGCAGCCCCAGCGGCGGGGTCTCCTACAATGAGCAGTTCTTC. Its protein product is CASSPSGGVSYNEQFF.

The genes are TRBV15 and TRBJ1-4; D uncertain. The CDR3 is 15 residues long. V lost 0 bases and J lost 7, with 12 bases in between. The V gene's germline CDR1 is LNHNV and CDR2 YYDKDF (reference sequence). Written as DNA, the CDR3 is TGTGCCACCAGCAGAGATGGTACAGAAGTTGAAAAACTGTTTTTT. This sequence encodes CATSRDGTEVEKLFF.

CDR3 nucleotides: TGTGCCAGCACCCCAAGGGGGACAGCCTACGAGCAGTACTTC. This gives the protein CASTPRGTAYEQYF. V gene TRBV6-1 combines with J gene TRBJ2-7; 7 nucleotides agree with TRBD1. The junction had 8 bases not matched to a gene; V was cut back by 7 bases and J by 2 bases. The germline V gene encodes CDR1 MNHNS and CDR2 SASEGT. The CDR3 runs 14 residues.

V gene TRBV19 combines with J gene TRBJ2-1, with 10 positions matching TRBD1. V lost 2 bases, J lost 4 bases, and 11 bases stayed unmatched. The CDR3 has 18 amino acids. Germline V gives CDR1 LNHDA, CDR2 SQIVND (reference sequence). DNA for the CDR3: TGTGCCAGTAGTATAAATCTCGTACGGGGACAGGGGTACAATGAGCAGTTCTTC. This gives the protein CASSINLVRGQGYNEQFF.

The chain combines TRBV9 with TRBJ1-4; D is ambiguous. Germline V gene lookup returns CDR1 SGDLS and CDR2 YYNGEE. CDR3 length: 15 amino acids. Trimming took 4 bases from V and 10 from J, leaving 20 bases between them. The CDR3 here is CASSPLGRTTGKLFF. The CDR3 nucleotides read TGTGCCAGCAGCCCCCTTGGGAGGACGACGGGAAAACTGTTTTTT.

The rearrangement links TRBV13 to TRBJ2-2; D is possibly TRBD1 (6 bases). The ends were cut back, 5 bases at V and 2 bases at J, with 15 bases in the middle. This CDR3 has 16 residues. Germline V CDR1 and CDR2: PRHDT, FYEKMQ (reference sequence). The CDR3 protein is CASSATGIFNTGELFF. The CDR3 coding sequence is TGTGCCAGCAGCGCCACAGGGATCTTTAACACCGGGGAGCTGTTTTTT.

The V and J genes are TRBV30 and TRBJ1-2; no reliable D call. Germline CDR1 GTSNPN, CDR2 SVGIG (reference sequence). This CDR3 contains 14 residues. V shed 2 bases and J shed 4 bases, with 14 bases lying between them. The CDR3 bases are TGTGCCTGGAGTATGGGAGGGTACGTCTATGGCTACACCTTC. It is translated as CAWSMGGYVYGYTF.

This clone was seen a single time. The CDR3 here is CASSLLGLAGPGGETQYF. The CDR3 DNA follows: TGTGCCAGCAGTTTATTAGGACTAGCGGGACCGGGGGGAGAGACCCAGTACTTC. V and J are TRBV27 and TRBJ2-5; TRBD2 matches 12 bases. V dropped 1 base and J dropped 4; count of bases not matched to a gene: 10. Germline CDR1 reads MNHEY; CDR2 reads SMNVEV (reference sequence). The CDR3 loop spans 18 amino acids.

The chain joins TRBV28 to TRBJ1-1; unclear D gene. CDR3 length: 15 amino acids. V was pared by 4 bases and J by 4 bases, with 16 bases between. Germline CDR1 and CDR2: MDHEN and SYDVKM. CDR3 sequence: CASSSPRLTGTEAFF. CDR3 sequence (DNA): TGTGCCAGCAGTTCACCTCGGCTCACGGGCACTGAAGCTTTCTTT. The full variable domain, completed using reference TRBV28 and TRBJ1-1, is DVKVTQSSRYLVKRTGEKVFLECVQDMDHENMFWYRQDPGLGLRLIYFSYDVKMKEKGDIPEGYSVSREKKERFSLILESASTNQTSMYLCASSSPRLTGTEAFFGQGTRLTVV.

The gene calls are TRBV5-6 and TRBJ2-7, with 8 positions matching TRBD1. The length of the CDR3 is 14 residues. The V gene end was trimmed by 2 bases and the J gene end by 4 bases; junction bases not matched to a gene: 5. Germline CDR1 reads SGHDT; CDR2 reads YYEEEE. Here the CDR3 DNA reads TGTGCCAGCAGCTTCCGGGACAGGATATACGAGCAGTACTTC. This encodes CASSFRDRIYEQYF.

This chain connects TRBV30 to TRBJ2-5; 12 bases fit TRBD2. The CDR3 length is 15 residues. From germline, CDR1 is GTSNPN and CDR2 SVGIG (reference sequence). The V gene end was trimmed by 4 bases and the J gene end by 4 bases; junction bases not matched to a gene: 7. This CDR3 reads CAWTGSGLAGETQYF. CDR3 nucleotides: TGTGCCTGGACCGGCTCGGGACTAGCGGGAGAGACCCAGTACTTC. Drawing the rest from reference TRBV30 and TRBJ2-5, the complete variable domain is SQTIHQWPATLVQPVGSPLSLECTVEGTSNPNLYWYRQAAGRGLQLLFYSVGIGQISSEVPQNLSASRPQDRQFILSSKKLLLSDSGFYLCAWTGSGLAGETQYFGPGTRLLVL.

This rearrangement joins TRBV28 to TRBJ2-7, with TRBD1 identical over 7 bases. The CDR3 covers 15 residues. V lost 6 bases and J lost 3; bases outside the gene matches: 11. The germline gives CDR1 MDHEN, CDR2 SYDVKM. This CDR3 reads CASSPQRGQHYEQYF. CDR3 nucleotides: TGTGCCAGCAGCCCCCAGAGGGGGCAACACTACGAGCAGTACTTC.

The rearrangement joins TRBV28 to TRBJ2-3; TRBD1 aligns across 9 bases. V trimming: 5 bases; J trimming: 3 bases; junction bases outside the gene matches: 9. The CDR3 loop spans 16 amino acids. CDR1 is MDHEN, CDR2 SYDVKM, per germline. CDR3 sequence: CASSRRPGTGTDTQYF. The DNA of the CDR3 is TGTGCCAGCAGTCGCCGTCCCGGGACAGGGACAGATACGCAGTATTTT.

This clone has more than one count but fewer than ten. The V call is TRBV28, the J call TRBJ1-5; D may be TRBD1 (6 bases). Germline V gene sequence: CDR1 MDHEN, CDR2 SYDVKM. This CDR3 has 16 amino acids. V shed 4 bases and J shed 1 base, with 14 bases lying between them. The CDR3 bases are TGTGCCAGCAGTTCGCGACAGGCCAGGAGCAATCAGCCCCAGCATTTT. This sequence encodes CASSSRQARSNQPQHF.

This chain links TRBV28 with TRBJ2-2, with a weak D call TRBD2 (6 bases). V dropped 2 bases and J dropped 2 bases, with 12 bases sitting between them. Germline loops: CDR1 MDHEN, CDR2 SYDVKM. The CDR3 sequence is 16 residues long. CDR3 in amino acids: CASSLLSGYNTGELFF. In nucleotides, the CDR3 is TGTGCCAGCAGTTTACTTAGCGGTTATAACACCGGGGAGCTGTTTTTT.

This clone was detected only once. This chain joins TRBV4-1 and TRBJ2-7; weak D call: TRBD2 (5 bases). V shed 0 bases and J shed 2 bases, with 17 bases lying between them. This CDR3 is built from 17 residues. The germline gives CDR1 MGHRA, CDR2 YSYEKL. CDR3 DNA: TGCGCCAGCAGCCAAGAAGGCCCGGGGATAAAGACCTACGAGCAGTACTTC. Amino acids: CASSQEGPGIKTYEQYF.

The chain joins TRBV19 to TRBJ2-5, with TRBD2 identical over 11 bases. CDR3 size: 16 residues. Germline V gene sequence: CDR1 LNHDA, CDR2 SQIVND (reference sequence). The V segment lost 2 bases and the J segment 2 bases; nucleotides outside the gene matches: 4. CDR3 DNA sequence: TGTGCCAGTAGTATATTTTCTAGCGGGGGGCAAGAGACCCAGTACTTC. Translated, it gives CASSIFSSGGQETQYF.

This chain uses TRBV6-1 with TRBJ1-5, with TRBD1 as a possible D gene (5 bases). This CDR3 is 14 amino acids long. V shed 6 bases and J shed 1 base, with 10 bases lying between them. The V gene's germline CDR1 is MNHNS and CDR2 SASEGT. The CDR3 sequence is CASRTGDSNQPQHF. CDR3 DNA: TGTGCCAGCAGAACGGGGGACAGCAATCAGCCCCAGCATTTT.

The genes are TRBV5-1 and TRBJ2-7; perhaps TRBD1 as D (5 bases). Germline V gives CDR1 SGHRS, CDR2 YFSETQ. The CDR3 totals 13 residues. Trimming removed 0 bases from V and 4 bases from J, with 8 bases in between. CDR3 loop: CASSLESGYEQYF. CDR3 DNA: TGCGCCAGCAGCTTGGAATCAGGGTACGAGCAGTACTTC. The variable domain in full, with the rest retrieved from reference TRBV5-1 and TRBJ2-7, is KAGVTQTPRYLIKTRGQQVTLSCSPISGHRSVSWYQQTPGQGLQFLFEYFSETQRNKGNFPGRFSGRQFSNSRSEMNVSTLELGDSALYLCASSLESGYEQYFGPGTRLTVT.

This chain uses TRBV27 with TRBJ1-5, with D unresolved. CDR1 and CDR2 from the germline V gene are MNHEY and SMNVEV (reference sequence). The V end lost 2 bases, the J end lost 5 bases, and 13 bases lay between the germline ends. This CDR3 spans 15 amino acids. CDR3 loop: CASSLLGVRDQPQHF. The CDR3 nucleotides read TGTGCCAGCAGTTTACTCGGGGTCCGGGATCAGCCCCAGCATTTT.